The present T cell receptor (beta chain) was sequenced within a study of blood T cell repertoires in COVID-19. Across the whole study: Acute and convalescent COVID-19 samples came from the United States, Italy and Spain. In each case, the material was cDNA or gDNA derived from T cells, B-cell-depleted T cells, or PBMCs.

In the study's own analysis: Amplifying reference gene primers gave estimates of nucleated cell counts. Assay used: immunoSEQ multiplex PCR; TCRdb lists only in-frame clones, some missing. V and J calls and clone size are those listed in that table; D and trimming were worked out from the DNA. The data contain some 120,000 clones, almost 85% of them singletons. This CDR3 comprises 16 residues. Germline trimming cut 1 base from V and 0 bases from J; bases unmatched to any gene: 0. Germline V lookup: CDR1 SGHTA, CDR2 FQGNSA. Sequenced input: peripheral blood. The sequence was collected from a man aged 65 to 79 with active or convalescent COVID-19. The V call is TRBV7-2, the J call TRBJ1-6; 7 bases are a match to TRBD1. CDR3 bases: TGTGCCAGCAGCTTAGACAGGGGCTCCTATAATTCACCCCTCCACTTT. As protein: CASSLDRGSYNSPLHF.